The next 16 T cell receptor beta chains were all read from a single sample in a study of blood T cell repertoires in COVID-19. The data were produced by immunoSEQ multiplex PCR, yet TCRdb's version contains in-frame clones alone and is incomplete. The data hold 150,000 to 200,000 clones, with about four fifths observed a single time. Sequencing was performed on peripheral blood. Receptors originate from a man aged 55 to 69 with active or convalescent COVID-19.

The chain links TRBV7-6 to TRBJ2-1, with 11 bases identical to TRBD2. V shed 1 base, J shed 9 bases, and the junction held 11 bases outside the gene matches. The CDR3 is made up of 17 amino acids. In germline, CDR1 is SGHVS, CDR2 FNYEAQ. DNA of the CDR3: TGTGCCAGCAGCTTAGGTCTGCTAGCGGGGGGAAGGGGTGAGCAGTTCTTC. It codes for CASSLGLLAGGRGEQFF.

The V gene is TRBV6-1, the J gene TRBJ1-5; possibly TRBD1 for D (5 bases). The CDR3 contains 17 residues. The V gene lost 1 base and the J gene lost 1 base, with 14 bases spanning the gap. The germline gives CDR1 MNHNS, CDR2 SASEGT. In DNA form, the CDR3 reads TGTGCCAGCAGTGAAGTAGTTGGGGCATCGAGCAATCAGCCCCAGCATTTT. It specifies CASSEVVGASSNQPQHF.

The chain recombines TRBV5-1 with TRBJ1-3; 8 bases are shared with TRBD1. CDR3 length: 19 amino acids. V trimming: 0 bases; J trimming: 2 bases; junction bases outside the gene matches: 13. Germline CDR1 SGHRS, CDR2 YFSETQ. The CDR3 DNA reads as TGCGCCAGCAGCTTGGGTATTGCAGGGGGCCGCTTAACTGGAAACACCATATATTTT. It encodes CASSLGIAGGRLTGNTIYF.

Regarding this clone: This sample also contains other DNA sequences that code for the same CDR3. This chain joins TRBV15 and TRBJ1-5; D perhaps matches TRBD1 (6 bases). Germline V gene sequence: CDR1 LNHNV, CDR2 YYDKDF (reference sequence). V was clipped by 1 base and J by 2 bases, with 9 bases between them. The CDR3 sequence is 15 residues long. CDR3 DNA sequence: TGTGCCACCAGCAGAGGACAGGACGGCAATCAGCCCCAGCATTTT. Residues: CATSRGQDGNQPQHF.

About this clone itself: This sample includes further DNA sequences coding for the same CDR3. The chain joins TRBV6-5 to TRBJ1-1, with D maybe TRBD1 (6 bases). With 5 bases removed from V and 1 base from J, the gap between germline ends came to 11 bases. Germline-derived CDR1 and CDR2 are MNHEY and SVGAGI. The length of the CDR3 is 14 residues. CDR3 sequence reads: CASSPQGSNTEAFF. CDR3 DNA: TGTGCCAGCAGTCCACAGGGATCGAACACTGAAGCTTTCTTT.

This sequence joins TRBV28 and TRBJ2-5, with 10 nucleotides matching TRBD1. V was pared by 6 bases and J by 5 bases, with 3 bases of the junction left unmatched. The CDR3 is made up of 13 amino acids. Germline V gene lookup returns CDR1 MDHEN and CDR2 SYDVKM. The CDR3 DNA reads TGTGCCAGCAGCACGGGACAGGGGGAGACCCAGTACTTC. Amino acid sequence: CASSTGQGETQYF.

The chain employs TRBV7-9 and TRBJ1-5; 10 positions agree with TRBD1. The CDR3 consists of 14 residues. Germline V gene sequence: CDR1 SEHNR, CDR2 FQNEAQ (reference sequence). After removal of 5 bases from V and 5 bases from J, the junction contained 3 bases not matched to a gene. CDR3 in amino acids: CASSQGQGYQPQHF. CDR3 in DNA: TGTGCCAGCAGCCAGGGACAGGGGTATCAGCCCCAGCATTTT.

The V gene is TRBV7-2, the J gene TRBJ1-5, with unresolved D. The CDR3 extends over 15 amino acids. V was trimmed by 2 bases and J by 3 bases, leaving 11 bases between them. Germline V gene lookup returns CDR1 SGHTA and CDR2 FQGNSA. CDR3 protein: CASSLTGQINQPQHF. CDR3 nucleotides: TGTGCCAGCAGCTTAACTGGGCAGATCAATCAGCCCCAGCATTTT. The full variable domain, with the rest looked up from reference TRBV7-2 and TRBJ1-5, is GAGVSQSPSNKVTEKGKDVELRCDPISGHTALYWYRQSLGQGLEFLIYFQGNSAPDKSGLPSDRFSAERTGGSVSTLTIQRTQQEDSAVYLCASSLTGQINQPQHFGDGTRLSIL.

V gene TRBV3-1 (or the pseudogene TRBV3-2) combines with J gene TRBJ1-3, with TRBD1 matching over 7 bases. V was clipped by 3 bases and J by 0 bases; unmatched bases: 5. The CDR3 has 16 residues. In germline, CDR1 is LGHDT, CDR2 YNNKEL (reference sequence). CDR3 residues: CASSQEGQASGNTIYF. CDR3 DNA: TGTGCCAGCAGCCAGGAAGGACAGGCCTCTGGAAACACCATATATTTT.

This clone was observed a few times. The chain recombines TRBV5-1 with TRBJ2-7; 9 bases are a match to TRBD2. The germline gives CDR1 SGHRS, CDR2 YFSETQ. The CDR3 length is 19 residues. The J segment lost 2 bases and the V segment lost 3 bases, leaving 18 bases of the junction unmatched. CDR3 residues: CASSWAPGAGGPSPYEQYF. The CDR3 coding sequence is TGCGCCAGCAGCTGGGCTCCGGGGGCGGGAGGGCCCTCGCCCTACGAGCAGTACTTC.

V usage is TRBV19 and J usage is TRBJ2-2, with D perhaps matching TRBD2 (5 bases). Trimming stripped 3 bases from V and 4 bases from J, with 9 bases between. Germline CDR1 is LNHDA and CDR2 is SQIVND (reference sequence). The CDR3 extends over 14 amino acids. Here the CDR3 reads CASSIGSGTGELFF. The CDR3 region has the DNA TGTGCCAGTAGTATTGGGAGCGGCACCGGGGAGCTGTTTTTT.

The chain joins TRBV19 to TRBJ2-1, with 7 bases that match TRBD2. Germline CDR1 LNHDA, CDR2 SQIVND (reference sequence). The ends lost 6 bases at V and 3 bases at J; junction bases unmatched: 8. The CDR3 is 15 amino acids. CDR3: CASSPLAGVYNEQFF. For the CDR3, the DNA is TGTGCCAGTAGCCCCCTGGCGGGGGTCTACAATGAGCAGTTCTTC.

This chain joins TRBV11-2 and TRBJ2-4; 8 bases are a match to TRBD2. The CDR3 runs to 18 residues. Germline V CDR1 and CDR2: SGHAT, FQNNGV. V was clipped by 4 bases and J by 9 bases; unmatched bases: 20. In DNA, the CDR3 is TGTGCCAGCAGCTCCATACCCGGGACTAGAAAGAGTCGGGGCATTCAGTACTTC. Translated: CASSSIPGTRKSRGIQYF.

This chain links TRBV25-1 with TRBJ2-2; TRBD1 matches 8 bases. After removal of 8 bases from V and 5 bases from J, the junction contained 7 bases not matched to a gene. The CDR3 is 14 residues long. Per the germline V gene, CDR1 is MGHDK and CDR2 is SYGVNS. The CDR3 DNA is TGTGCCAGCGCGTCAGGGGGCGATACCGGGGAGCTGTTTTTT. Translation gives CASASGGDTGELFF.

The chain employs TRBV7-2 and TRBJ2-3; D may be TRBD2 (7 bases). V was cut by 6 bases and J by 3 bases, with 19 bases left in between. The CDR3 has 16 amino acids. Germline V gives CDR1 SGHTA, CDR2 FQGNSA. The CDR3 DNA reads TGTGCCAGCAGGGCCTCCGGAGCGGGACAAACAGATACGCAGTATTTT. As protein: CASRASGAGQTDTQYF.

This clone appeared once. The chain recombines TRBV9 with TRBJ2-7, with D tentatively TRBD1 (5 bases). Deletions cut 0 bases from V and 3 bases from J, with 7 bases between. CDR3 length: 13 residues. CDR1 and CDR2 from the germline V gene are SGDLS and YYNGEE. Here the CDR3 reads CASSVDRGYEQYF. The CDR3 nucleotides read TGTGCCAGCAGCGTAGATAGGGGCTACGAGCAGTACTTC.